Listed here are 2 T cell receptor beta chains from one sample, sequenced in a study of T cells in Graves' hyperthyroidism and ophthalmopathy. Amplified TCR beta CDR3 regions came from RNA transcripts. TCR CDR3 underwent first-round RT-PCR with the HTBI primer set. TCRdb called the multiplex PCR reads again in MiXCR, with one record for every CDR3 protein. The data show hundreds of thousands of distinct CDR3 sequences, with less than 25% seen just once and under 35% held by the top ten. Specimen: blood. The origin of the receptors is a man aged 25 to 40 with Graves' ophthalmopathy.

This clonotype was found a few times. The V call is TRBV30, the J call TRBJ2-7; perhaps D is TRBD1 or TRBD2 (5 bases each). Between the trimmed V and J ends, which lost 5 bases and 2 bases, there was a span of 13 bases. This CDR3 has 13 amino acids. Germline assignment: CDR1 GTSNPN and CDR2 SVGIG (reference sequence). CDR3 bases: TGTGCCTGGGCCTGGGACGCTACCTACGAGCAGTACTTC. Its translation: CAWAWDATYEQYF.

This chain links TRBV27 with TRBJ2-7, with D uncertain. CDR1 is MNHEY, CDR2 SMNVEV, per germline (reference sequence). This CDR3 spans 17 amino acids. Trimming removed 2 bases from V and 5 bases from J, with 22 bases in between. The CDR3 nucleotides read TGTGCCAGCAGTTTAACCCCAGGCCAGATGGTTTTTAACGAGCAGTACTTC. This codes for CASSLTPGQMVFNEQYF.